The following is a T cell receptor beta chain sequence with its context. As yet, its antigen is unknown. The CDR3 consists of 15 residues. Trimming shortened V by 4 bases and J by 6 bases, and 16 bases separated the two germline ends. Germline V gives CDR1 SGHTA, CDR2 FQGTGA. The data were obtained in a study of T cell responses to AZD1222 COVID-19 vaccine. Points from the study as a whole: Clonal diversity was possibly underestimated, and the donors were mostly white British, with more females. Spike-specific TCR breadth and depth were elevated following two AZD1222 doses. Researchers took repertoire samples only after the peak T cell response had come. At baseline, seropositivity was found in only six or seven AZD1222 recipients.

The table came from immunoSEQ multiplex PCR; TCRdb's copy has only in-frame clones and leaves some out. The table lists more than 65,000 clones, 70% to 90% of them singletons. The chain is built from TRBV7-3 and TRBJ2-1, with D possibly TRBD1 on 5 matching bases. The sequencing here drew on peripheral blood, taken 28 days after the second AZD1222 dose. This TCR was recovered from an adult who received the AZD1222 COVID-19 vaccine. CDR3: CASSYLGNRGNEQFF. As DNA, the CDR3 is TGTGCCAGCAGCTACCTGGGTAATAGGGGCAATGAGCAGTTCTTC.